The 27 T cell receptor beta chains below all came from one sample that was sequenced in a study of tumor-infiltrating lymphocytes in primary liver carcinoma. Extraction of RNA together with DNA used 20-30 mg of unsorted bulk tissue. Production of TCR beta cDNA used approximately 480 ng total RNA together with a constant-region primer. It was through three nested multiplex PCR rounds of slightly modified ARM-PCR that TCR beta libraries arose. It was with TRBV1-TRBV30 forward primers and a C-beta reverse primer that the first two PCR rounds were run, at 10 cycles each. Using its own MiXCR run on the multiplex PCR reads, TCRdb lists one record per CDR3 protein. Of approximately 110,000 distinct CDR3 sequences listed, roughly three fifths are singletons. Sequencing was done on a sample of liver tumor tissue from sampling region 1. Specified subset: tumor region T1, superior pole. These receptors originate from an older woman with primary liver carcinoma and hepatitis B virus infection.

About this clonotype: One end of the junction fails to match germline, which may point to a read error. The J gene is TRBJ2-1, the V gene TRBV11-2; 10 positions match TRBD1. Germline V lookup: CDR1 SGHAT, CDR2 FQNNGV. This CDR3 region has 15 residues. CDR3 sequence (DNA): TGTGCTAGCAGCGACCGGGACAGGGGTTGGGGTGAGCAGTTCTTC. Protein sequence: CASSDRDRGWGEQFF. Together with reference TRBV11-2 and TRBJ2-1, the CDR3 gives the full variable domain: EAGVAQSPRYKIIEKRQSVAFWCNPISGHATLYWYQQILGQGPKLLIQFQNNGVVDDSQLPKDRFSAERLKGVDSTLKIQPAKLEDSAVYLCASSDRDRGWGEQFFGPGTRLTVL.

This clonotype was observed many times. The chain carries TRBV28 and TRBJ1-2, with D unclear. V lost 10 bases to trimming and J lost 0 bases, with 12 bases between them. CDR3 length equals 13 residues. Germline V gene lookup returns CDR1 MDHEN and CDR2 SYDVKM. DNA for the CDR3: TGTGCCACCAGAGAGCCCTCTAACTATGGCTACACCTTC. Translating gives CATREPSNYGYTF.

A word on this clonotype: A much bigger clone sits one base away, suggesting this may be a read error. This chain joins TRBV10-3 and TRBJ1-2, with D hard to call. The V and J ends lost 0 bases and 1 base respectively, with 9 bases between them. Germline-derived CDR1 and CDR2 are ENHRY and SYGVKD. The length of the CDR3 is 15 residues. CDR3 residues: CAISESQLVNYGYTF. As DNA, the CDR3 is TGTGCCATCAGTGAGTCTCAGCTAGTTAACTATGGCTACACCTTC.

In regard to this clonotype: Being one base from a much bigger clone, this may be a read error. This rearrangement joins TRBV28 to TRBJ2-6; D uncertain. Trimming left V 7 bases short and J 2 bases short, with 12 bases between. Germline CDR1 is MDHEN and CDR2 is SYDVKM. The CDR3 is made up of 15 amino acids. For the CDR3, the DNA is TGTGCCAGCAAAGAACCTCTCGCTGGGGCCAACGTCCTGACTTTC. Translation: CASKEPLAGANVLTF.

J is TRBJ2-3 and V is TRBV7-3, with D possibly matching TRBD2 (5 bases). V shed 2 bases and J shed 1 base, with 10 bases lying between them. CDR3 length: 15 amino acids. Per the germline V gene, CDR1 is SGHTA and CDR2 is FQGTGA. CDR3 nucleotide sequence: TGTGCCAGCAGCTTACGAGGGCCGGGCACAGATACGCAGTATTTT. Encoded protein: CASSLRGPGTDTQYF.

In regard to this clonotype: A read error may account for a junction end that differs from germline. In DNA, the CDR3 is TGTGCCAGCAGCATGACAGAGAACATTGAAGCTTTCTTT. Translated, it gives CASSMTENIEAFF. The rearrangement links TRBV12-3 or TRBV12-4 to TRBJ1-1; D is perhaps TRBD1 (5 bases). The CDR3 runs 13 residues.

Only a few counts were recorded for this clonotype. The rearrangement joins TRBV20-1 to TRBJ2-1; 7 bases align to TRBD1. The junction had 15 bases not matched to a gene; V was cut back by 6 bases and J by 4 bases. The germline gives CDR1 DFQATT, CDR2 SNEGSKA (reference sequence). The CDR3 runs to 16 residues. DNA for the CDR3: TGCAGTGCCAGTGGGCCAGACAGGGCGACATACAATGAGCAGTTCTTC. Translation: CSASGPDRATYNEQFF.

Turning to this clonotype: One end of the junction does not line up with germline, which may come from a read error. The rearrangement uses TRBV11-1 and TRBJ2-2; a weak D match, TRBD2 (5 bases). The CDR3 spans 17 residues. Per the germline V gene, CDR1 is SGHAT and CDR2 is FQDESV (reference sequence). The CDR3 protein is CASRGRTVSANTGKLFF. In DNA form, the CDR3 reads TGTGCCAGCAGGGGAAGAACGGTATCCGCGAACACCGGGAAGCTGTTTTTT.

A word on this clonotype: A much larger clone lies one base from this, so it may be a read error. The chain joins TRBV4-1 to TRBJ2-7; maybe TRBD2 (5 bases). The germline V gene encodes CDR1 MGHRA and CDR2 YSYEKL. V dropped 6 bases and J dropped 3 bases, with 15 bases sitting between them. The CDR3 is made up of 14 amino acids. CDR3 sequence: CASRPIGSFYEQYF. The CDR3 DNA reads as TGCGCCAGCAGACCCATAGGGAGCTTCTACGAGCAGTACTTC.

In nucleotides, the CDR3 is TGTGCCAGCAGCCCCGTCAGCTATGGCTACACCTTC. Protein: CASSPVSYGYTF. J is TRBJ1-2 and V is TRBV7-9; D ambiguous. From germline, CDR1 is SEHNR and CDR2 FQNEAQ (reference sequence). The CDR3 consists of 12 residues. Trimming cost V 5 bases and J 4 bases, with 8 bases left between them.

The chain combines TRBV5-1 with TRBJ1-2, with a tentative D call TRBD1 (6 bases). The V end was cut by 0 bases, the J end by 4 bases, with 10 bases between. Germline CDR1 is SGHRS and CDR2 is YFSETQ. CDR3 size: 14 residues. The CDR3 bases are TGCGCCAGCAGCTTGGAGGGACACGGCTATGGCTACACCTTC. It yields the protein CASSLEGHGYGYTF.

The chain combines TRBV29-1 with TRBJ2-1; TRBD1 aligns across 9 bases. The CDR3 is 13 amino acids. V lost 6 bases, J lost 16 bases, and 16 bases stayed unmatched. Germline V lookup: CDR1 SQVTM, CDR2 ANQGSEA. The CDR3 nucleotides read TGCAGCGTGATGGGACAGGGAGGTGGTGAGCTCTTCTTC. Residues: CSVMGQGGGELFF.

Comments on this clonotype: One end of the junction fails to match germline, which may point to a read error. The rearrangement uses TRBV5-5 and TRBJ2-3; maybe TRBD2 (6 bases). The CDR3 extends over 15 amino acids. CDR1 is SGHKS, CDR2 YYEKEE, per germline (reference sequence). The CDR3 DNA follows: TGTGCCAGCAGCGCGCGGGGCATAAGCACAGATAAGCAGTATTTT. It encodes CASSARGISTDKQYF.

This clonotype occurred once. The chain uses TRBV6-5 and TRBJ1-1; D possibly corresponds to TRBD1 (5 bases). The germline V and J ends were trimmed by 7 bases and 1 base, with 16 bases remaining between them. This CDR3 contains 15 residues. Germline V gene lookup returns CDR1 MNHEY and CDR2 SVGAGI. This chain's CDR3 is CASKPREQKNTEAFF. The CDR3 DNA sequence: TGTGCCAGCAAGCCCAGGGAGCAGAAGAACACTGAAGCTTTCTTT.

The chain couples TRBV18 to TRBJ1-2, with 7 nucleotides matching TRBD1. With V trimmed by 4 bases and J by 3 bases, 2 bases remained unmatched. The CDR3 loop spans 13 amino acids. Germline values: CDR1 KGHSH, CDR2 LQKENI. The CDR3 coding sequence is TGTGCCAGCTCACGGGACAGTGACTATGGCTACACCTTC. The encoded protein is CASSRDSDYGYTF.

Concerning this clonotype itself: Possible read error: a much larger clone is one base away. CDR3 bases: TGCGCCAGCAGCTTGGCGGTTGGTAACGGGAGGGCCTACAATGAGCAGTTCTTC. Translating it yields CASSLAVGNGRAYNEQFF. This chain connects TRBV5-1 to TRBJ2-1, with 8 bases identical to TRBD2. The V and J ends lost 0 bases and 2 bases, in that order; junction bases with no gene match: 10. The CDR3 runs to 18 residues. The germline CDR1 and CDR2 sequences are SGHRS and YFSETQ.

With regard to this clonotype: Since a much larger clone is just one base distant, this may be a read error. V usage is TRBV10-3 and J usage is TRBJ2-3, with TRBD1 as a possible D gene (6 bases). This CDR3 has 13 amino acids. CDR1 is ENHRY, CDR2 SYGVKD, per germline. The CDR3: CAIRQGSTETQYF. The CDR3 coding sequence is TGTGCCATCAGGCAGGGGAGCACAGAAACGCAGTATTTT.

This clonotype has only one observation. Since the CDR3 does not end with the conserved phenylalanine or tryptophan, this likely comes from a read error. The chain recombines TRBV12-3 or TRBV12-4 with TRBJ2-3; D is perhaps TRBD2 (6 bases). V lost 7 bases and J 5 bases, leaving 22 bases between the germline ends. The CDR3 length is 16 residues. CDR3 DNA sequence: TGTGCCAGCACCCTAGGCTCGGGGCGGGGATTAGATACGCAGTATCTT. This codes for CASTLGSGRGLDTQYL.

For this clonotype: A much larger clone lies one base from this, so it may be a read error. The CDR3 sequence: CSVGEPSYEQYF. Written as DNA, the CDR3 is TGCAGCGTGGGGGAACCTTCCTACGAGCAGTACTTC. This rearrangement joins TRBV29-1 to TRBJ2-7, with D possibly being TRBD1 or TRBD2 (5 bases each). The CDR3 sequence is 12 residues long. Germline CDR1 and CDR2: SQVTM and ANQGSEA. V lost 6 bases to trimming and J lost 1 base, with 10 bases between them.

This clonotype was counted a few times. The CDR3 DNA reads as TGTGCCAGCAGCTTATATGGGGCCGGGTCTGGCAATCAGCCCCAGCATTTT. Protein sequence: CASSLYGAGSGNQPQHF. V usage is TRBV7-8 and J usage is TRBJ1-5; weak D call: TRBD1 (5 bases). CDR3 length equals 17 residues. Between the trimmed V and J ends, which lost 2 bases and 2 bases, there was a span of 16 bases. Per germline, CDR1 SGHVS and CDR2 FQNEAQ.

As to this clonotype: As the CDR3 is not closed by the conserved phenylalanine or tryptophan, this likely results from a read error. The CDR3 nucleotides read TGTACCAGCAGCGGCAGAGATACGCAGTATATT. This sequence encodes CTSSGRDTQYI. This chain uses TRBV11-3 with TRBJ2-3, with TRBD2 as a possible D gene (5 bases). The germline V gene has CDR1 SGHNT and CDR2 YENEEA. The CDR3 sequence is 11 residues long.

This clonotype was recorded many times. Written as DNA, the CDR3 is TGTGCCAGTCGACCCACCCACAGGGATGGCTACACCTTC. Translation: CASRPTHRDGYTF. The gene calls are TRBV28 and TRBJ1-2; D possibly corresponds to TRBD1 (6 bases). V lost 9 bases and J lost 6, with 17 bases in between. Germline lookup yields CDR1 MDHEN and CDR2 SYDVKM. The CDR3 consists of 13 residues.

V is TRBV11-2 and J is TRBJ2-3, with D perhaps matching TRBD1 or TRBD2 (5 bases each). Trimming took off 2 bases at V and 1 base at J, with 10 bases between the two ends. The CDR3 runs to 15 residues. Germline V lookup: CDR1 SGHAT, CDR2 FQNNGV. CDR3 residues: CASSLRGSRTDTQYF. Here the CDR3 DNA reads TGTGCCAGCAGCTTACGGGGCAGTCGCACAGATACGCAGTATTTT.

The table lists this clonotype with a count of one. Relative to the germline gene, one junction end is altered; a read error may explain this. The chain couples TRBV11-2 to TRBJ2-7; D uncertain. Germline values: CDR1 SGHAT, CDR2 FQNNGV. CDR3 size: 14 residues. CDR3 bases: TGTGTCAGCAGCTCCCCTCAGCTTTCCGTCGAGCAGTACTTC. This sequence encodes CVSSSPQLSVEQYF.

The rearrangement joins TRBV11-2 to TRBJ2-5, with 7 bases aligning to TRBD2. Germline-derived CDR1 and CDR2 are SGHAT and FQNNGV. The CDR3 is made up of 15 amino acids. Trimming at V came to 3 bases and at J to 5 bases, leaving 9 bases not matched to a gene. CDR3 sequence reads: CASSFKPGLYETQYF. The CDR3 DNA is TGTGCCAGCAGCTTCAAGCCGGGACTATATGAGACCCAGTACTTC.

The V call is TRBV5-1, the J call TRBJ1-2; D may be TRBD1 (5 bases). Germline loops: CDR1 SGHRS, CDR2 YFSETQ. Trimming removed 5 bases at V and 7 bases at J, with 15 bases between. This CDR3 has 13 amino acids. The CDR3 is CASSPSQGIGYTF. CDR3 DNA sequence: TGCGCCAGCAGTCCCTCGCAGGGCATTGGCTACACCTTC.

As for this clonotype: This may come from a read error, since a much larger clone is one base off. This chain links TRBV6-2 or TRBV6-3 with TRBJ2-7, with D tentatively TRBD2 (6 bases). This CDR3 comprises 14 residues. The V gene's germline CDR1 is MNHEY and CDR2 SVGEGT. CDR3 DNA sequence: TGTGCCAACAGTCCCCGGCTAGGCGGGGACGAGCAGTACTTC. Translated, it gives CANSPRLGGDEQYF.